The entry that follows covers one TCR beta chain sequence. Its antigen is undetermined. Next came a second PCR, run for about 6 to 12 cycles, which used a sample-barcoded 5' primer along with a J-beta primer mix. From the 5' RACE reads, TCRdb called clonotypes with MiXCR, one entry per CDR3 protein. The sample includes fewer than 2,000,000 distinct CDR3 sequences, roughly a third of them seen just once. This specimen comes from a study of blood T cells in healthy people across ages. From germline, CDR1 is SGHRS and CDR2 YFSETQ. This CDR3 spans 18 amino acids. With V trimmed by 4 bases and J by 6 bases, 14 bases remained unmatched. The study drew donors from healthy Caucasian individuals in Russia aged roughly 6 to 95. It was roughly 10 milliliters of peripheral blood that were drawn from each donor. General observations from the study: Estimates of diversity drawn from one million T cells were considered underestimates.

This chain uses TRBV5-1 with TRBJ2-6, with 9 positions matching TRBD1. The specimen was blood. The source is a woman in her twenties or thirties in good health. In DNA form, the CDR3 reads TGCGCCAGCAGCCTCCGGGACAGGGTAATGTGGGAGGCCAACGTCCTGACTTTC. Translation: CASSLRDRVMWEANVLTF.